Listed below are T cell receptor beta chains from one sample, sequenced in a study of blood T cell repertoires in COVID-19. Generated by immunoSEQ multiplex PCR, the TCRdb table keeps only in-frame clones and is missing some. The sample holds about 24,000 clones; 75% to 90% are singletons and the top ten take roughly 2.5%. The sequencing input was peripheral blood. The receptors shown here come from a woman in her seventies with COVID-19, enrolled during active disease. Both conserved end residues are part of each CDR3. A D gene is named only where the DNA matches it firmly. Clone size is shown for a subset of rows, as once, few, many or a class of expanded clone.

j_call v_call clone_size d_call cdr3_nt cdr3_aa
TRBJ1-5 TRBV5-1 . TRBD1 TGCGCCAGCAGCTTAGGACCGGACAGGGAAGGTCAGCCCCAGCATTTT CASSLGPDREGQPQHF
TRBJ1-2 TRBV3-1/TRBV3-2 once . TGTGCCAGCAGCCAACCCATCTATGGCTACACCTTC CASSQPIYGYTF
TRBJ1-6 TRBV9 few . TGTGCCAGCGCGGGCACGGGAGGTTCACCCCTCCACTTT CASAGTGGSPLHF
TRBJ1-4 TRBV15 . . TGTGCCACCAGCAGAGGACAGCCGACAGAAGGTCTGTTTTTT CATSRGQPTEGLFF
TRBJ1-5 TRBV19 once TRBD1 TGTGCCAGCAGGGGGGACAATCAGCCCCAGCATTTT CASRGDNQPQHF
TRBJ1-2 TRBV4-1 . TRBD1 TGCGCCAGCAGCCAAGGCCCGGGACAGGGGTCCCTCCACTATGGCTACACCTTC CASSQGPGQGSLHYGYTF
TRBJ2-1 TRBV6-6 . TRBD1 TGTGCCAGCAGTTACGGACAGGGAGGAGACAATGAGCAGTTCTTC CASSYGQGGDNEQFF
TRBJ1-4 TRBV5-6 . . TGTGCCAGCAGGACTCGGGGGGCTGAAAAACTGTTTTTT CASRTRGAEKLFF
TRBJ1-5 TRBV10-3 few . TGTGCCACCAGGAGGGAGATCAATCAGCCCCAGCATTTT CATRREINQPQHF
TRBJ1-2 TRBV7-2 . . TGTGCCAGCAGCTTAGTCCAGGGCAACTATGGCTACACCTTC CASSLVQGNYGYTF
TRBJ1-6 TRBV6-5 . TRBD1 TGTGCCAGCAGAGATCGGACAGGGAATAATTCACCCCTCCACTTT CASRDRTGNNSPLHF
TRBJ1-2 TRBV7-9 few . TGTGCCAGCAGCACCCGGTTGGAGGCCGGCTACACCTTC CASSTRLEAGYTF
TRBJ2-1 TRBV3-1/TRBV3-2 . . TGTGCCAGCAGCCACCTCTCCTACAATGAGCAGTTCTTC CASSHLSYNEQFF
TRBJ1-3 TRBV4-3 . . TGCGCCAGCAGCCAAGACGCTGGGACTCTCGGAAACACCATATATTTT CASSQDAGTLGNTIYF
TRBJ1-1 TRBV6-5 . TRBD1 TGTGCCAGCAGACAGGGGAGGTGGAGCACTGAAGCTTTCTTT CASRQGRWSTEAFF
TRBJ2-1 TRBV13 . . TGTGCCAGCAGCTCCAATAGAGCCCCCGAGTTCTTC CASSSNRAPEFF
TRBJ1-1 TRBV7-7 . TRBD1 TGTGCTAGCATTTCGGGGGACAGGGCGAGATCTTTATTTTTAATGAACACTGAAGCTTTCTTT CASISGDRARSLFLMNTEAFF
TRBJ1-1 TRBV19 . . TGTGCCAGTACCGCACAGGGCTCAAGTGATGAAGCTTTCTTT CASTAQGSSDEAFF
TRBJ2-1 TRBV11-3 . TRBD2 TGTGCCAGCAGTAGCGGGGGGGGAGTAGTTGAGCAGTTCTTC CASSSGGGVVEQFF
TRBJ1-5 TRBV6-5 . . TGTGCCAGCAGTCAAACAGGGTTCAATCAGCCCCAGCATTTT CASSQTGFNQPQHF
TRBJ2-3 TRBV5-1 . . TGCGCCAGCAGCCCGTCTAGCGGCACAGATACGCAGTATTTT CASSPSSGTDTQYF
TRBJ1-5 TRBV25-1 . TRBD1 TGTGCCAGCAGTGCGCCGGGACAGACTCAGCCCCAGCATTTT CASSAPGQTQPQHF
TRBJ1-1 TRBV6-2/TRBV6-3 . . TGTGCCAGCAGTCGACCGAAGACAGGAGCCACTGAAGCTTTCTTT CASSRPKTGATEAFF
TRBJ2-1 TRBV18 . . TGTGCCAGCTCACCGCCTGGTAGAAATGAGCAGTTCTTC CASSPPGRNEQFF
TRBJ2-3 TRBV5-1 . TRBD2 TGCGCCAGCAGCCGGGGAGGGTTCACAGATACGCAGTATTTT CASSRGGFTDTQYF